Shown below are 15 T cell receptor beta chains from a single sample sequenced in a study of CD8+ T cells in alopecia areata. After isolation, RNA underwent reverse transcription to generate cDNA as the sequencing template. Libraries were prepared by immunoSEQ multiplex PCR; TCRdb keeps only in-frame clonotypes and omits some of them. Here the sample spans around 82,000 clones, 51% being singletons. Input material: NKG2D-high CD8+ T cells sorted from blood. Receptors were obtained from a human donor with alopecia areata.

The rearrangement links TRBV4-1 to TRBJ2-2; no definite D call. Trimming removed 0 bases at V and 4 bases at J, with 3 bases between. The CDR3 sequence is 13 residues long. The V gene's germline CDR1 is MGHRA and CDR2 YSYEKL. The CDR3 region is CASSQDRTGELFF. For the CDR3, the DNA is TGCGCCAGCAGCCAAGATCGCACCGGGGAGCTGTTTTTT.

V is TRBV29-1 and J is TRBJ2-5; 10 positions agree with TRBD1. The end of the DNA is better explained by TRBJ2-7, so the J call may be wrong. Per germline, CDR1 SQVTM and CDR2 ANQGSEA. CDR3 size: 13 residues. CDR3 DNA: TGCAGCGTTGAGGGTCGGGACAGGGGCGAGCAGTACTTC. Translating gives CSVEGRDRGEQYF.

The chain joins TRBV29-1 to TRBJ2-4; TRBD2 agrees at 14 bases. Losses at the gene ends were 1 base for V and 2 bases for J; bases not matched to a gene: 7. The CDR3 length is 18 residues. Germline CDR1 reads SQVTM; CDR2 reads ANQGSEA. Here the CDR3 reads CSVEAGTSGSDSKNIQYF. The CDR3 DNA sequence: TGCAGCGTTGAAGCCGGGACTAGCGGGAGTGACTCCAAAAACATTCAGTACTTC. The full variable domain, with the rest looked up from reference TRBV29-1 and TRBJ2-4, is SAVISQKPSRDICQRGTSLTIQCQVDSQVTMMFWYRQQPGQSLTLIATANQGSEATYESGFVIDKFPISRPNLTFSTLTVSNMSPEDSSIYLCSVEAGTSGSDSKNIQYFGAGTRLSVL.

The chain is built from TRBV6-1 and TRBJ2-7; TRBD1 matches at 7 bases. Losses at the gene ends were 8 bases for V and 2 bases for J; bases not matched to a gene: 3. The CDR3 consists of 12 residues. CDR1 is MNHNS, CDR2 SASEGT, per germline. The CDR3 reads CASGQATYEQYF. The CDR3 coding sequence is TGTGCCAGCGGACAGGCTACCTACGAGCAGTACTTC.

This chain uses TRBV28 with TRBJ1-1, with TRBD1 as a possible D gene (6 bases). Germline V gene data show CDR1 as MDHEN and CDR2 as SYDVKM. With 2 bases removed from V and 0 bases from J, the gap between germline ends came to 10 bases. The CDR3 is made up of 15 amino acids. In nucleotides, the CDR3 is TGTGCCAGCAGTTTACAGGGGCCCATGAACACTGAAGCTTTCTTT. Translated: CASSLQGPMNTEAFF.

The genes are TRBV23-1 and TRBJ2-3; 10 positions agree with TRBD2. TRBV23-1 is an ORF for which the function is uncertain. Trimming at V came to 7 bases and at J to 6 bases, leaving 4 bases not matched to a gene. This CDR3 has 13 amino acids. CDR3 region: CASIVSGRDTQYF. Here the CDR3 DNA reads TGCGCCAGCATTGTTAGCGGGAGGGATACGCAGTATTTT.

The genes are TRBV29-1 and TRBJ2-3; weak D call: TRBD1 (6 bases). The CDR3 is 15 residues long. Germline V gene data show CDR1 as SQVTM and CDR2 as ANQGSEA. Trimming took off 0 bases at V and 4 bases at J, with 14 bases between the two ends. The DNA for the CDR3 is TGCAGCGTTGAAGAGGTGGCCAGGGGATCAGATACGCAGTATTTT. Encoded protein: CSVEEVARGSDTQYF.

V gene TRBV25-1 combines with J gene TRBJ2-7, with D possibly being TRBD2 (5 bases). Looked up from germline, CDR1 is MGHDK and CDR2 is SYGVNS. The V end was cut by 7 bases, the J end by 2 bases, with 15 bases between. The CDR3 length is 14 residues. CDR3 sequence reads: CASKSLGLAYEQYF. The CDR3 nucleotides are TGTGCCAGCAAATCCCTCGGACTTGCCTACGAGCAGTACTTC.

This clone has just one count. The chain's CDR3 is CASSLYVSNIYGYTF. CDR3 DNA: TGCGCCAGCAGCTTATACGTATCTAACATCTATGGCTACACCTTC. The chain couples TRBV5-1 to TRBJ1-2; D uncertain. The CDR3 has 15 amino acids. Germline V gene lookup returns CDR1 SGHRS and CDR2 YFSETQ. Trimming took 2 bases from V and 4 from J, leaving 15 bases between them.

This rearrangement joins TRBV29-1 to TRBJ2-7; perhaps TRBD2 as D (5 bases). CDR3 length equals 15 residues. The V end lost 0 bases, the J end lost 2 bases, and 14 bases lay between the germline ends. Per germline, CDR1 SQVTM and CDR2 ANQGSEA. This chain's CDR3 is CSVEDQEVGPYEQYF. The CDR3 DNA follows: TGCAGCGTTGAAGATCAGGAGGTGGGCCCCTACGAGCAGTACTTC.

The J gene is TRBJ2-7, the V gene TRBV11-2; D is possibly TRBD2 (5 bases). Germline lookup yields CDR1 SGHAT and CDR2 FQNNGV. V lost 5 bases and J 7 bases, leaving 12 bases between the germline ends. The CDR3 has 12 amino acids. The CDR3 protein is CASSRDWTEQYF. Here the CDR3 DNA reads TGTGCCAGCAGCAGAGACTGGACTGAGCAGTACTTC.

The chain has TRBV13 and TRBJ2-7, with TRBD2 as a possible D gene (5 bases). Trimming took 5 bases from V and 6 from J, leaving 14 bases between them. CDR3 size: 13 residues. From germline, CDR1 is PRHDT and CDR2 FYEKMQ (reference sequence). The CDR3 DNA follows: TGTGCCAGCAGCACCGAGTCGAGGGTCGAGCAGTACTTC. Its protein product is CASSTESRVEQYF.

This clone is medium-sized within its sample. This chain links TRBV7-9 with TRBJ2-7; D unclear. The CDR3 length is 13 residues. CDR1 is SEHNR, CDR2 FQNEAQ, per germline (reference sequence). The V gene lost 3 bases and the J gene lost 6 bases, with 12 bases spanning the gap. The CDR3 here is CASSFSGMGEQYF. In DNA form, the CDR3 reads TGTGCCAGCAGCTTTTCGGGCATGGGCGAGCAGTACTTC.

This rearrangement joins TRBV4-1 to TRBJ2-7; D ambiguous. Germline V gene lookup returns CDR1 MGHRA and CDR2 YSYEKL. With 0 bases removed from V and 3 bases from J, the gap between germline ends came to 6 bases. CDR3 length: 13 amino acids. The CDR3 protein is CASSQDTVYEQYF. CDR3 nucleotides: TGCGCCAGCAGCCAAGACACGGTCTACGAGCAGTACTTC.

This clone has just a few counts. This sequence joins TRBV12-5 and TRBJ2-2, with a tentative D call TRBD1 (5 bases). V shed 7 bases and J shed 6 bases, with 9 bases lying between them. This CDR3 has 12 amino acids. Germline V gene lookup returns CDR1 LGHNT and CDR2 FRNRAP. The DNA of the CDR3 is TGTGCTAGTGCTCAGGGTCCCGGGGAGCTGTTTTTT. Encoded protein: CASAQGPGELFF.